The 22 T cell receptor beta chains reported below all come from one sample, sequenced in a study of blood T cells in healthy people across ages (dated by TCRdb to between 2014 and 2017). Library creation used 5' RACE. The run used an Illumina HiSeq 2500. A second PCR of 7 to 11 cycles was run with a J-beta primer mix and a sample-barcoded 5' primer. TCRdb handled the public reads itself, with Q25 trimming in fastp and clone calling in MiXCR, and kept productive beta chains. Each record represents a unique CDR3 protein, reported with the most common genes and DNA among its rows. The sample table records around 1,000,000 distinct CDR3 sequences; less than 25% of these occur just once. Of the sample, about 0.8% is held by the ten largest clones. These data also featured in a second study, about T cells of mothers and their children.

Sequenced material: blood. The source is a girl aged 2 to 10 in good health.

This clonotype was picked up a small number of times. The chain recombines TRBV6-1 with TRBJ2-3, with D perhaps TRBD1 or TRBD2 (5 bases each). CDR3 size: 13 residues. Germline values: CDR1 MNHNS, CDR2 SASEGT. With 6 bases removed from V and 5 bases from J, the gap between germline ends came to 12 bases. The CDR3 coding sequence is TGTGCCAGCAGCGGGACGTGGGGAGATACGCAGTATTTT. This sequence encodes CASSGTWGDTQYF.

The V gene is TRBV12-3 or TRBV12-4, the J gene TRBJ2-5; 10 positions match TRBD2. The DNA end is a closer match to TRBJ2-1, so the J assignment may be wrong. The length of the CDR3 is 14 residues. The DNA of the CDR3 is TGTGCCAGCAGCCCTGTGGGGACTAGCGATGAGCAGTTCTTC. It codes for CASSPVGTSDEQFF.

This clonotype was detected only a few times. Relative to the germline gene, one junction end is altered; a read error may explain this. J is TRBJ1-4 and V is TRBV29-1; no clear D. Germline V gives CDR1 SQVTM, CDR2 ANQGSEA. The CDR3 is 12 residues long. The CDR3: CSSGESKEKLFF. In nucleotides, the CDR3 is TGCAGCTCCGGGGAGTCTAAGGAAAAACTGTTTTTT. Full variable domain (remainder filled in from reference TRBV29-1 and TRBJ1-4): SAVISQKPSRDICQRGTSLTIQCQVDSQVTMMFWYRQQPGQSLTLIATANQGSEATYESGFVIDKFPISRPNLTFSTLTVSNMSPEDSSIYLCSSGESKEKLFFGSGTQLSVL.

This clonotype showed up just a few times. V usage is TRBV5-1 and J usage is TRBJ2-5; 8 bases fit TRBD2. The CDR3 has 18 amino acids. V lost 2 bases to trimming and J lost 5 bases; unmatched junction nucleotides: 17. Per germline, CDR1 SGHRS and CDR2 YFSETQ. The CDR3 DNA is TGCGCCAGCAGCTTTCCAACTAGCGGCTCTTCATTGCGGGAGACCCAGTACTTC. It yields the protein CASSFPTSGSSLRETQYF.

This clonotype was detected a few times. The chain combines TRBV4-1 with TRBJ2-5; tentatively, D is TRBD1 or TRBD2 (5 bases each). The end of the DNA fits TRBJ2-7 better, so the J call may be wrong. This CDR3 is 15 amino acids long. Germline CDR1 and CDR2: MGHRA and YSYEKL. DNA of the CDR3: TGCGCCAGCAGCCAAGTCCGGGACCCCGGCTACGAGCAGTACTTC. This codes for CASSQVRDPGYEQYF.

The chain recombines TRBV3-1 with TRBJ1-4, with D unclear. Germline values: CDR1 LGHDT, CDR2 YNNKEL (reference sequence). The V gene lost 3 bases and the J gene lost 8 bases, with 4 bases spanning the gap. The CDR3 extends over 11 amino acids. The CDR3 protein is CASSHKEKLFF. In DNA form, the CDR3 reads TGTGCCAGCAGCCATAAAGAAAAACTGTTTTTT. Complete variable domain (other parts from reference TRBV3-1 and TRBJ1-4): DTAVSQTPKYLVTQMGNDKSIKCEQNLGHDTMYWYKQDSKKFLKIMFSYNNKELIINETVPNRFSPKSPDKAHLNLHINSLELGDSAVYFCASSHKEKLFFGSGTQLSVL.

The J gene is TRBJ2-5, the V gene TRBV13; tentative D call: TRBD2 (5 bases). Trimming pared 4 bases from V and 2 bases from J, leaving 8 bases between. Germline values: CDR1 PRHDT, CDR2 FYEKMQ (reference sequence). CDR3 length: 13 residues. The CDR3 is CASSSDYQETQYF. In DNA, the CDR3 is TGTGCCAGCAGCTCCGACTATCAAGAGACCCAGTACTTC.

The chain joins TRBV2 to TRBJ1-6; no definite D call. This CDR3 is built from 14 residues. V was clipped by 3 bases and J by 9 bases, with 12 bases between them. The V gene's germline CDR1 is SNHLY and CDR2 FYNNEI. For the CDR3, the DNA is TGTGCCAGCAGTGATCCCAATGAGGCTTCACCCCTCCACTTT. This sequence encodes CASSDPNEASPLHF.

The chain links TRBV19 to TRBJ2-5, with D perhaps matching TRBD2 (6 bases). The J call may be incorrect, as the DNA end agrees better with TRBJ2-7. CDR1 and CDR2 from the germline V gene are LNHDA and SQIVND (reference sequence). CDR3 length equals 13 residues. CDR3 amino acids: CASSMAGIYEQYF. The CDR3 DNA reads TGTGCCAGTAGTATGGCGGGGATTTACGAGCAGTACTTC.

This clonotype has just a few counts. The rearrangement links TRBV29-1 to TRBJ2-1, with D uncertain. The CDR3 is 14 residues long. Trimming stripped 8 bases from V and 3 bases from J, with 17 bases between. CDR1 and CDR2 from the germline V gene are SQVTM and ANQGSEA. CDR3 nucleotides: TGCAGCACGAAAACAGACCTGGACTACAATGAGCAGTTCTTC. This sequence encodes CSTKTDLDYNEQFF.

The genes are TRBV5-1 and TRBJ2-5; D may match TRBD1 or TRBD2 (5 bases each). The better agreement between TRBJ2-7 and the DNA end casts doubt on the J call. Germline lookup yields CDR1 SGHRS and CDR2 YFSETQ. The CDR3 is made up of 14 amino acids. CDR3 sequence: CASSFEGHSYEQYF. The DNA of the CDR3 is TGCGCCAGCAGCTTCGAGGGGCACTCCTACGAGCAGTACTTC.

The chain carries TRBV7-2 and TRBJ1-2; TRBD1 might be the D (6 bases). Germline CDR1 SGHTA, CDR2 FQGNSA. Trimming took off 2 bases at V and 9 bases at J, with 16 bases between the two ends. The CDR3 runs 14 residues. The CDR3 DNA reads as TGTGCCAGCAGCTTATTAGTGGACAGATCGAGCTACACCTTC. It encodes CASSLLVDRSSYTF.

This clonotype was counted ten times or more. The rearrangement joins TRBV29-1 to TRBJ1-1; unclear D gene. The germline V gene has CDR1 SQVTM and CDR2 ANQGSEA. CDR3 length: 9 residues. V was shortened by 6 bases and J by 3 bases, with 2 bases between the two germline ends. The CDR3 spells CSVDTEAFF. CDR3 bases: TGCAGCGTAGACACTGAAGCTTTCTTT.

This clonotype was counted only a few times. The chain is built from TRBV12-3 or TRBV12-4 and TRBJ1-1, with D unclear. Trimming shortened V by 7 bases and J by 7 bases, and 16 bases separated the two germline ends. This CDR3 comprises 13 residues. The CDR3 DNA is TGTGCCAGCACCTCGCGCGGGGAAAGTGAAGCTTTCTTT. Residues: CASTSRGESEAFF.

The chain has TRBV7-8 and TRBJ2-5, with D possibly being TRBD1 or TRBD2 (5 bases each). The CDR3 has 14 amino acids. Germline values: CDR1 SGHVS, CDR2 FQNEAQ. V was cut by 5 bases and J by 1 base, with 11 bases left in between. In nucleotides, the CDR3 is TGTGCCAGCAGCGGGGGATTGCCCCAAGAGACCCAGTACTTC. It encodes CASSGGLPQETQYF.

The V call is TRBV7-9, the J call TRBJ2-1; TRBD2 agrees at 8 bases. The germline gives CDR1 SEHNR, CDR2 FQNEAQ (reference sequence). Losses at the gene ends were 4 bases for V and 6 bases for J; bases not matched to a gene: 8. The CDR3 runs to 15 residues. In nucleotides, the CDR3 is TGTGCCAGCAGCTCAGGACTAGCTAGCGGCAATGAGCAGTTCTTC. This encodes CASSSGLASGNEQFF.

The rearrangement uses TRBV5-1 and TRBJ1-1; no definite D call. Trimming stripped 7 bases from V and 6 bases from J, with 19 bases between. The CDR3 consists of 14 residues. Germline values: CDR1 SGHRS, CDR2 YFSETQ. This chain's CDR3 is CASAPGGSVSEAFF. CDR3 DNA: TGCGCCAGCGCTCCGGGAGGTAGCGTTTCTGAAGCTTTCTTT. Full variable domain (remainder filled in from reference TRBV5-1 and TRBJ1-1): KAGVTQTPRYLIKTRGQQVTLSCSPISGHRSVSWYQQTPGQGLQFLFEYFSETQRNKGNFPGRFSGRQFSNSRSEMNVSTLELGDSALYLCASAPGGSVSEAFFGQGTRLTVV.

This clonotype was observed a few times. The junction shows a germline mismatch at one end, possibly a read error. V usage is TRBV7-7 and J usage is TRBJ2-1, with 13 nucleotides matching TRBD2. The J call may not be correct, given that the DNA end is closer to TRBJ2-5. CDR1 and CDR2 from the germline V gene are SSHAT and FNYEAQ (reference sequence). The CDR3 loop spans 17 amino acids. The DNA of the CDR3 is TGTGCTAGCAGCTCCTCGGGACTAGCGGGGCGGGGAGAGACCCAGTACTTC. This encodes CASSSSGLAGRGETQYF.

As regards this clonotype: The junction departs from the called germline gene at one end, perhaps through a read error. The V call is TRBV2, the J call TRBJ1-4, with D tentatively TRBD1 (5 bases). This CDR3 is built from 12 residues. The germline CDR1 and CDR2 sequences are SNHLY and FYNNEI. DNA for the CDR3: TGTGCCAGCAGGACAGTTAATGAAAAACTGCTTTTT. Translation: CASRTVNEKLLF.

The CDR3 here is CASRKGLSGANVLTF. Here the CDR3 DNA reads TGTGCCAGCAGGAAGGGGCTCTCTGGGGCCAACGTCCTGACTTTC. V gene TRBV2 combines with J gene TRBJ2-6, with a possible D match to TRBD1 (5 bases). Trimming took off 6 bases at V and 0 bases at J, with 9 bases between the two ends. Looked up from germline, CDR1 is SNHLY and CDR2 is FYNNEI. The CDR3 has 15 residues.

J is TRBJ2-5 and V is TRBV28; maybe TRBD2 (5 bases). The germline V and J ends were trimmed by 6 bases and 3 bases, with 14 bases remaining between them. The CDR3 extends over 14 amino acids. Germline-derived CDR1 and CDR2 are MDHEN and SYDVKM. In nucleotides, the CDR3 is TGTGCCAGCAGCCGCCCGGGATTCGAAGAGACCCAGTACTTC. Its protein product is CASSRPGFEETQYF. Together with reference TRBV28 and TRBJ2-5, the CDR3 gives the full variable domain: DVKVTQSSRYLVKRTGEKVFLECVQDMDHENMFWYRQDPGLGLRLIYFSYDVKMKEKGDIPEGYSVSREKKERFSLILESASTNQTSMYLCASSRPGFEETQYFGPGTRLLVL.

A single count supports this clonotype. The chain joins TRBV7-2 to TRBJ1-1; the match to TRBD1 covers 11 bases. This CDR3 has 15 residues. Trimming at V came to 5 bases and at J to 6 bases, leaving 8 bases not matched to a gene. CDR1 SGHTA and CDR2 FQGNSA come from the germline V gene. This chain's CDR3 is CASSRGTGGSAEAFF. The CDR3 DNA reads as TGTGCCAGCAGCCGCGGGACAGGGGGATCGGCTGAAGCTTTCTTT. The variable domain in full, completed from reference TRBV7-2 and TRBJ1-1, reads GAGVSQSPSNKVTEKGKDVELRCDPISGHTALYWYRQSLGQGLEFLIYFQGNSAPDKSGLPSDRFSAERTGGSVSTLTIQRTQQEDSAVYLCASSRGTGGSAEAFFGQGTRLTVV.